This T cell receptor (beta chain) was recorded in a study of cytomegalovirus exposure and HLA in healthy donors (dated by TCRdb to the late 2010s). For context, the study as a whole: An earlier analysis of approximately 640 of the donors reported 250 to 350 Gb of sequence data and around 120 million unique TCR beta sequences from 150 million to 200 million T cells. Donor age, sex, ethnicity and CMV serostatus were collected together with the repertoire data. Besides the first cohort of under 700 subjects, a separate validation cohort made up of 95 to 150 different subjects was used. To predict cytomegalovirus infection status, the study combined high-throughput TCR immunosequencing, statistical association of individual TCRs with disease status, and machine learning. Typing coverage varied by locus: about 629-640 donors for A, B, C, DRB1 and DQB1; roughly 560 for DQA1; nearly 610 for DPA1; 450 to 480 for DPB1. To study patterns of TCR occurrence, a later analysis re-analyzed previously published TCR beta repertoires from more than 550 donors and added high-resolution HLA genotyping. An earlier analysis of around 580 of the donors used high-throughput TCR beta sequencing to judge whether each TCR beta V gene segment behaved as functional or pseudogenic. An early release that covered about 600 HLA-typed donors contained approximately 320 gigabases of sequencing data and some 87 million unique TCR sequences. The study aimed to test whether cataloging public T cell receptors could reveal signatures of past pathogen exposure. HLA typing covered class I and class II loci at four-digit resolution. The study profiled the T cell repertoires of 500 to 800 subjects by immunosequencing and related them to cytomegalovirus serostatus. Roughly five DR-DQ haplotypes were handled as single units for association and clustering because linkage in the cohort was strong. In a later genetic analysis, genome-wide SNP genotypes for 398 of the 666 donors were used, and that subset was treated as a discovery cohort. Across about 380 genotyped donors of the cohort, an average of about 240,000 unique TCR beta nucleotide sequences per donor were sequenced, and about a sixth of those sequences were non-productive. Rather than using new phenotypic data, the later analysis identified candidate immune exposures from TCR beta sequences and from how often those sequences occurred across donors. All discovery cohort repertoires had been generated using a single sequencing platform. Among the approximately 430 genotyped donors, around 81% belonged to the genetic ancestry cluster associated with self-reported Caucasian donors.

Spanning cysteine to phenylalanine, the CDR3 consists of 13 amino acids. The CDR3 DNA has 39 bases and is translated from base 1. The germline V gene gives CDR1 as SQVTM and CDR2 as ANQGSEA. Trimming leaves V shorter by 4 bases and J shorter by 4 bases, with the junction holding 1 base beyond the gene matches. The cohort consisted of 650 to 850 healthy bone marrow donors. Cohort members were all nominally healthy when sampled, although unrecorded immune exposures were likely present. The donor tested CMV seronegative, placing the donor among the approximately 400 seronegative members of the cohort. A peripheral blood sample was provided by each donor, and peripheral blood mononuclear cells were used for TCR beta sequencing. The Qiagen DNeasy Blood Extraction Kit was used to extract genomic DNA from the blood cell samples. Libraries were constructed by the immunoSEQ multiplex PCR assay. A mixture of 60 forward primers for TCR Vbeta segments and 13 reverse primers for TCR Jbeta segments was used in the multiplex PCR. Amplification of the CDR3 region of rearranged TCR beta genes was performed with a multiplex PCR assay on genomic DNA. The Illumina HiSeq System was used to sequence the amplified TCR beta libraries as 87-base-pair reads. The authors' pipeline ran thus. Across the 700 or so repertoires, a later analysis counted about 81 million unique TCR beta chains, some 11 million of which were shared by at least two donors. To remove PCR and sequencing errors, raw reads were error-corrected and collapsed into unique sequences using a nearest-neighbor algorithm that merged closely related sequences. To assign V, D and J gene segments, CDR3 sequences were aligned to IMGT reference sequences. For a sequence to be retained, a match of at least six nucleotides to both a V gene segment and a J gene segment was required. Rearrangements were called productive when the CDR3 lacked stop codons and stayed in frame with V and J; all others were non-productive. CDR3 was defined by IMGT convention, running from the second conserved V-encoded cysteine to the conserved J-encoded phenylalanine. The earlier analysis of 587 of the donors excluded sequences that lacked an unambiguous match to a single V gene segment. In an earlier analysis of approximately 550 of the donors, V segments were called functional above 56.7% productive rearrangements and were called segregating when the between-donor standard deviation exceeded 5%. A statistical classification framework was built to diagnose cytomegalovirus status from the catalog of TCR beta chain sequences. In a later analysis, TCR nucleotide sequences were compared against IMGT/GENE-DB human TR gene sequences so that V and J genes could be assigned. The TCRdist pipeline was used in a later analysis to assign CDR3 sequences and most-parsimonious VDJ recombination scenarios. In a later analysis, each TCR beta chain was defined by its CDR3 amino acid sequence together with its V-gene family, and reads lacking a unique V-gene family were excluded. A later analysis removed 500 to 600 highly shared, low-generation-probability nucleotide sequences to deal with suspected cross-contamination and a sequencing artifact. In a later analysis, a clonal expansion index for each public chain was calculated from normalized within-repertoire ranks of inferred template counts. A later analysis computed generation probabilities with a VDJ recombination model fitted to out-of-frame rearrangements, and checked the results against IGoR. A later analysis scored TCR-TCR, TCR-HLA and TCR-CMV co-occurrence with hypergeometric tests, applying a repertoire-size bias correction to TCR pairs. A later analysis estimated false discovery rates by permuting HLA or CMV assignments 20 times. A later analysis grouped co-occurring TCRs with DBSCAN, adding TCRdist sequence similarity when clustering within HLA-allele-positive subsets. Repertoires with fewer than 30,000 or more than 120,000 public chains, plus five repertoires with anomalous nucleotide sharing, were excluded from co-occurrence clustering. TCRdb took over this immuneACCESS table, retaining in-frame rearrangements with V and J assigned. Such tables are incomplete; in checked studies, under half of the missing clones stem from an unresolved V gene, and the remainder is unexplained. V and J calls and clone size come straight from that table; D and trimming were deduced from the DNA. The sample has 120,000 or so clones on record, 73% of them singletons. The top ten constitute approximately 3.8% of the sample.

On this clone itself: The antigen it recognizes is unknown. Base qualities were left out, and no much larger clone turns up one base away.

Broad study findings and their caveats: The classifier was reported to diagnose cytomegalovirus status with high specificity and sensitivity in both the original cohort and the validation cohort. In an earlier analysis of some 500 of the donors, most TCR beta V segments were observed in productive rearrangements about 90% or about 30% of the time, broadly matching IMGT annotations. Because counts were too low, more than 15 rarely observed V segments, including chromosome 9 orphons, were excluded from the earlier analysis of about 500 of the donors. While some public TCRs were present in many individuals, most TCR sequences turned up only very rarely across donors. In this cohort, only TCR beta chains were sequenced, and detectable features were limited by the absence of alpha or paired-chain data. The study gave a list of 150 to 200 TCR beta chains associated with cytomegalovirus. Compared with the roughly 670-donor mean, donors in an Asian-associated ancestry cluster had fewer N-insertions in productive TCRs, according to a later genetic analysis. An association between a missense DCLRE1C variant and V-gene and J-gene trimming of TCR beta chains was found in a later genetic analysis and replicated in an independent cohort. A few of the identified cytomegalovirus-associated TCR beta chains were confirmed in vitro to be specific for cytomegalovirus antigens. Presence/absence analyses assumed roughly uniform sequencing depth across donors, an assumption that may not hold. For the cohort, immune exposure information was limited to CMV serostatus. A further reported finding was that TCR beta sequences accurately predicted the HLA-A and HLA-B alleles for most subjects in the first cohort. When HLA alleles, especially DR and DQ, strongly co-occurred, TCR associations were difficult to assign to individual alleles. Because HLA typing was unavailable for some donors at each locus, only the typed subset was used in association tests. According to a later analysis, TCR association rates differed among HLA loci, with DRB1 alleles showing the most associated TCRs and HLA-C alleles showing the fewest. Some IMGT-functional V segments, including TRBV6-2 and TRBV6-3, could not be distinguished by the 87-base-pair reads and were therefore excluded. According to the authors, the approach could potentially be generalized to other disease states and immunological phenotypes. A later analysis found that most CMV-associated TCR beta chains appeared HLA-restricted, with HLA associations seemingly driven largely by CMV exposure. A later analysis associated about 16,000 TCR beta sequences with specific HLA alleles at a false discovery rate of 0.05. Compared with equally common non-associated chains, HLA-associated TCR beta chains in a later analysis were more clonally expanded and had lower generation probabilities. Linkage disequilibrium might explain the correlated functional status among segregating V segments, but an unknown experimental factor could not be ruled out. A group of highly shared sequence variants was considered likely to be a technical artifact of the sequencing pipeline. A later analysis reported that several top co-occurrence clusters appeared linked to parvovirus B19, influenza, CMV and Epstein-Barr virus.

Sample: PBMCs. This receptor chain uses TRBV29-1 and TRBJ2-3; the junction holds 11 bases that match TRBD1. This TCR was recovered from a woman aged 40 to 49 in good health and CMV-seronegative. This receptor carries the CDR3 CSVVDRGPDTQYF. The DNA reads as follows: TGCAGCGTTGTGGACAGGGGGCCAGATACGCAGTATTTT.